The present T cell receptor beta chain was sequenced within a study of vaccination effects on CD4 cells after COVID-19. Sequencing in the ViraFEST assay came after antigen-specific CD4+ T cells had been expanded with viral peptide pools, which were used to stimulate PBMC. Following culture for about ten days, CD4+ T cells were isolated. Each person got two doses of an mRNA SARS-CoV-2 vaccine, BNT162b2 or mRNA-1273. Every well housed 2.1 million or so PBMC, which grew in culture alongside 9 to 10 IU/ml IL-2 and 8.5 to 10 ug/ml peptides. Germline CDR1 and CDR2: SGHRS and YFSETQ. V lost 4 bases and J lost 0, with 7 bases in between. The CDR3 consists of 13 residues. Profiled with immunoSEQ multiplex PCR; TCRdb holds only in-frame clones, not every one. The sample consists of some 68,000 clones, approximately 82% of them appearing once. As to this clone: What it recognizes is unknown.

The gene calls are TRBV5-1 and TRBJ2-5; D is undetermined. The receptor comes from a human donor who received a COVID-19 vaccine. Sequences were derived from CD4+ T cells from PBMCs cultured with HCoV-229E spike peptides, sampled after COVID-19 vaccination. For the CDR3, the DNA is TGCGCCAGCAGCGAAGACAACCAAGAGACCCAGTACTTC. As protein: CASSEDNQETQYF.